A selection of T cell receptor beta chains follows, all from one sample in a study of cytomegalovirus exposure and HLA in healthy donors. The protocol was immunoSEQ multiplex PCR, while the TCRdb copy is restricted to in-frame clones and leaves out a portion. The repertoire includes about 160,000 clones, 85% to 90% of them detected once, and just over 4% sits in the top ten. Input material: PBMCs. The source is a young man in good health and CMV-seropositive. The CDR3 runs from the conserved cysteine through the conserved F or W. The D gene is left open where the match is weak. The size of a clone is reported for some rows only, either as once, few or many, or as a class for expanded clones.

>NA|TRBJ1-1|NA|TRBV18
CASSSGENTEAFF
TGTGCCAGCTCTTCAGGGGAGAACACTGAAGCTTTCTTT
>NA|TRBJ2-2|few|TRBV7-8
CASSLARLAGELFF
TGTGCCAGCAGCTTAGCGCGTCTAGCCGGGGAGCTGTTTTTT
>TRBD1|TRBJ2-3|NA|TRBV9
CASSPGQFTDTQYF
TGTGCCAGCAGCCCGGGACAGTTCACAGATACGCAGTATTTT
>NA|TRBJ1-4|NA|TRBV7-9
CASSLRTSGEKLFF
TGTGCCAGCAGCTTGAGGACTAGTGGGGAAAAACTGTTTTTT
>TRBD2|TRBJ2-2|NA|TRBV5-4
CASSRTGTSGMGGELFF
TGTGCCAGCAGCAGGACTGGGACTAGCGGGATGGGCGGGGAGCTGTTTTTT
>NA|TRBJ2-5|NA|TRBV7-2
CASSIVTDRQETQYF
TGTGCCAGCAGCATCGTAACGGACAGACAAGAGACCCAGTACTTC
>TRBD2|TRBJ2-1|NA|TRBV29-1
CSVGGGTTSSYNEQFF
TGCAGCGTTGGCGGGGGAACTACGAGCTCCTACAATGAGCAGTTCTTC
>TRBD2|TRBJ2-7|NA|TRBV19
CASSAGLAGGPYEQYF
TGTGCCAGTAGTGCGGGACTAGCGGGAGGGCCCTACGAGCAGTACTTC
>NA|TRBJ2-7|NA|TRBV11-2
CASSFILVEYEQYF
TGTGCCAGCAGCTTCATCCTGGTGGAGTACGAGCAGTACTTC
>NA|TRBJ2-3|once|TRBV7-9
CASSLGRGGGSDTQYF
TGTGCCAGCAGCTTAGGAAGGGGAGGCGGTTCAGATACGCAGTATTTT
>NA|TRBJ2-3|few|TRBV10-1
CASSVDRDGEADTQYF
TGCGCCAGCAGTGTTGACCGGGACGGGGAGGCAGATACGCAGTATTTT
>NA|TRBJ2-2|NA|TRBV20-1
CSARLGGELFF
TGCAGTGCTAGGCTCGGCGGGGAGCTGTTTTTT
>NA|TRBJ2-1|NA|TRBV6-5
CASSYSPSLVNEQFF
TGTGCCAGCAGTTACTCGCCTAGTCTCGTGAATGAGCAGTTCTTC
>NA|TRBJ1-1|NA|TRBV11-3
CASSLSWVRDTEAFF
TGTGCCAGCAGCTTATCATGGGTCCGGGACACTGAAGCTTTCTTT
>TRBD1|TRBJ1-1|NA|TRBV29-1
CSVVPGQVEKAFF
TGCAGCGTTGTACCGGGACAGGTAGAAAAAGCTTTCTTT
>NA|TRBJ2-2|NA|TRBV30
CACEVGRATNTGELFF
TGTGCCTGCGAGGTAGGGCGGGCTACGAACACCGGGGAGCTGTTTTTT
>TRBD2|TRBJ2-3|NA|TRBV19
CASMRTSGDTQYF
TGTGCCAGTATGCGGACTAGTGGAGATACGCAGTATTTT
>NA|TRBJ2-7|once|TRBV21-1
CASSKVCAGGHYEQYF
TGTGCCAGCAGCAAAGTATGCGCAGGGGGCCACTACGAGCAGTACTTC
>NA|TRBJ2-1|NA|TRBV2
CASSVMRSSGEQFF
TGTGCCAGCAGTGTAATGAGGAGCTCGGGTGAGCAGTTCTTC
>NA|TRBJ2-1|NA|TRBV19
CASSIDDRLANSYNEQFF
TGTGCCAGTAGTATAGATGATCGGCTAGCGAACTCCTACAATGAGCAGTTCTTC
>TRBD2|TRBJ2-3|NA|TRBV29-1
CSVVLAGGADTQYF
TGCAGCGTTGTCCTAGCGGGTGGAGCAGATACGCAGTATTTT
>TRBD2|TRBJ2-5|NA|TRBV10-3
CATKVGLAGGFGETQYF
TGTGCCACCAAAGTAGGACTAGCGGGAGGCTTTGGAGAGACCCAGTACTTC
>NA|TRBJ1-5|NA|TRBV18
CASSPDQGSYQPQHF
TGTGCCAGCTCACCCGATCAGGGGAGTTATCAGCCCCAGCATTTT
>TRBD2|TRBJ2-7|few|TRBV6-1
CASGLASYEQYF
TGTGCCAGTGGACTAGCGTCCTACGAGCAGTACTTC
>NA|TRBJ1-1|NA|TRBV2
CASSERRGTEAFF
TGTGCCAGCAGTGAACGGAGAGGCACTGAAGCTTTCTTT
>TRBD1|TRBJ2-7|NA|TRBV10-3
CAISLGTGSTYEQYF
TGTGCCATCAGTTTAGGGACAGGGTCTACCTACGAGCAGTACTTC
>TRBD1|TRBJ2-7|NA|TRBV6-1
CASKLTGGGEQYF
TGTGCCAGCAAGCTGACAGGGGGGGGCGAGCAGTACTTC
>TRBD2|TRBJ2-3|NA|TRBV2
CASSDRLAGTDTQYF
TGTGCCAGCAGTGACCGACTAGCGGGAACCGATACGCAGTATTTT
>TRBD2|TRBJ2-3|NA|TRBV19
CASSTGTRSSTDTQYF
TGTGCCAGTAGTACGGGGACTAGGTCGAGCACAGATACGCAGTATTTT
>NA|TRBJ2-1|NA|TRBV6-6
CASRDSVHEQFF
TGTGCCAGCAGAGATAGTGTCCATGAGCAGTTCTTC
>NA|TRBJ1-2|NA|TRBV5-1
CASSLGMTEYGYTF
TGCGCCAGCAGCTTGGGCATGACAGAGTATGGCTACACCTTC
>TRBD2|TRBJ2-5|NA|TRBV9
CASSGGGLETQYF
TGTGCCAGCAGCGGGGGGGGTTTAGAGACCCAGTACTTC
>NA|TRBJ2-2|NA|TRBV7-8
CASSLASFSGNTGELFF
TGTGCCAGCAGCTTAGCCTCCTTTTCAGGAAACACCGGGGAGCTGTTTTTT
>TRBD1|TRBJ2-7|NA|TRBV5-1
CASSSDRDYEQYF
TGCGCCAGCAGCTCGGACAGGGACTACGAGCAGTACTTC
>NA|TRBJ1-2|NA|TRBV27
CASSLNQGRIGYTF
TGTGCCAGCAGTTTAAATCAGGGGCGAATTGGCTACACCTTC
>TRBD1|TRBJ1-1|NA|TRBV29-1
CSADRDRGHEAFF
TGCAGCGCTGACCGGGACAGGGGACATGAAGCTTTCTTT
>TRBD1|TRBJ1-1|NA|TRBV18
CASSPTAGGKTFF
TGTGCCAGCTCACCAACGGCAGGGGGCAAGACTTTCTTT
>NA|TRBJ2-3|NA|TRBV5-1
CASSLASSSDTQYF
TGCGCCAGCAGCTTGGCTTCTAGCAGCGATACGCAGTATTTT
>TRBD1|TRBJ2-7|NA|TRBV5-8
CASSDLRDSPGYF
TGTGCCAGCAGCGACCTCCGGGACAGCCCTGGGTACTTC
>NA|TRBJ1-5|once|TRBV27
CASRPTSHSNQPQHF
TGTGCCAGCAGACCGACAAGCCATAGCAATCAGCCCCAGCATTTT
>NA|TRBJ2-1|NA|TRBV29-1
CSVEFRLTNEQFF
TGCAGCGTTGAATTTAGACTGACGAATGAGCAGTTCTTC
>TRBD1|TRBJ1-1|NA|TRBV7-9
CASSPTGFAEAFF
TGTGCCAGCAGCCCGACAGGGTTTGCTGAAGCTTTCTTT
>TRBD2|TRBJ2-1|once|TRBV5-1
CASSRGLANEQFF
TGCGCCAGCAGCCGGGGACTAGCTAATGAGCAGTTCTTC
>TRBD1|TRBJ2-7|NA|TRBV4-1
CASSRGTGNYEQYF
TGCGCCAGCAGCCGCGGGACAGGGAATTACGAGCAGTACTTC
>TRBD2|TRBJ2-3|NA|TRBV7-9
CASSLTSGRGDTQYF
TGTGCCAGCAGCCTTACTAGCGGGAGGGGTGATACGCAGTATTTT
>NA|TRBJ2-1|NA|TRBV4-1
CASSQVGRGRDVEQFF
TGCGCCAGCAGCCAAGTCGGGCGGGGCAGGGACGTTGAGCAGTTCTTC
>NA|TRBJ2-1|NA|TRBV9
CASSLYGITRSEQFF
TGTGCCAGCAGCTTATACGGGATTACAAGGAGTGAGCAGTTCTTC
>TRBD2|TRBJ2-1|NA|TRBV19
CASSGGFSNEQFF
TGTGCCAGTAGCGGGGGGTTTAGTAATGAGCAGTTCTTC
>TRBD2|TRBJ2-7|NA|TRBV12-5
CASGLALAGVVSYEQYF
TGTGCTAGTGGTTTGGCCTTAGCGGGAGTGGTGTCCTACGAGCAGTACTTC
>TRBD2|TRBJ2-1|NA|TRBV5-1
CASSRGLAEYNEQFF
TGCGCCAGCAGCCGGGGACTAGCGGAGTACAATGAGCAGTTCTTC
>NA|TRBJ1-1|NA|TRBV7-8
CASSLEWGENTEAFF
TGTGCCAGCAGCTTAGAGTGGGGGGAGAACACTGAAGCTTTCTTT
>TRBD2|TRBJ2-3|once|TRBV18
CASSPLLSGIRSTDTQYF
TGTGCCAGCTCACCGCTGTTGAGCGGGATCCGAAGCACAGATACGCAGTATTTT